The 13 T cell receptor beta chains listed next were all sequenced from one sample in a study of T cells in Graves' hyperthyroidism and ophthalmopathy. TCR beta CDR3 sequences were amplified from RNA transcripts. First-round RT-PCR with HTBI primers amplified the TCR CDR3 region. TCRdb recomputed calls from the multiplex PCR reads with MiXCR, one row per CDR3 protein. The sample lists roughly 500,000 distinct CDR3 sequences, about 45% occurring once. Input material: peripheral blood or thyroid tissue (not recorded which). The receptors derive from an adult woman with Graves' disease, either hyperthyroidism or ophthalmopathy (not recorded which).

This clonotype was observed many times. The rearrangement links TRBV5-8 to TRBJ2-7, with no clear D. Germline loops: CDR1 SGHTS, CDR2 YDEGEE. This CDR3 comprises 12 residues. V lost 4 bases, J lost 5 bases, and 10 bases lay in between. The CDR3 here is CASSPLLDEQYF. The DNA of the CDR3 is TGTGCCAGCAGCCCCCTCCTCGACGAGCAGTACTTC.

The table lists this clonotype with many counts. The rearrangement joins TRBV7-3 to TRBJ1-1; no definite D call. V was clipped by 3 bases and J by 1 base, with 6 bases between them. CDR3 length: 13 residues. In germline, CDR1 is SGHTA, CDR2 FQGTGA. The CDR3 region has the DNA TGTGCCAGCAGCTTCAGGTGGAACACTGAAGCTTTCTTT. This sequence encodes CASSFRWNTEAFF. Looking up the rest from reference TRBV7-3 and TRBJ1-1 gives the full variable domain: GAGVSQTPSNKVTEKGKYVELRCDPISGHTALYWYRQSLGQGPEFLIYFQGTGAADDSGLPNDRFFAVRPEGSVSTLKIQRTERGDSAVYLCASSFRWNTEAFFGQGTRLTVV.

J is TRBJ2-1 and V is TRBV10-3, with 8 bases lining up with TRBD2. The CDR3 is made up of 17 amino acids. The V gene end was trimmed by 3 bases and the J gene end by 8 bases; junction bases not matched to a gene: 15. Germline V lookup: CDR1 ENHRY, CDR2 SYGVKD. The CDR3 loop is CAISDLKAGVVIDEQFF. The CDR3 nucleotides read TGTGCCATCAGTGATCTCAAAGCGGGAGTCGTTATAGATGAGCAGTTCTTC.

This chain links TRBV29-1 with TRBJ2-7; D gene ambiguous. From germline, CDR1 is SQVTM and CDR2 ANQGSEA. Deletions cut 5 bases from V and 3 bases from J, with 14 bases between. This CDR3 is 13 amino acids long. DNA for the CDR3: TGCAGCGTTAAGACCCCGGTGAACTACGAGCAGTACTTC. Translated: CSVKTPVNYEQYF.

In this sample, this clonotype turned up many times. The V call is TRBV12-3 or TRBV12-4, the J call TRBJ2-7, with a tentative D call TRBD1 (5 bases). This CDR3 region has 12 residues. V dropped 5 bases and J dropped 3 bases, with 8 bases sitting between them. The CDR3 loop is CASSRQLYEQYF. As DNA, the CDR3 is TGTGCCAGCAGTCGACAGCTCTACGAGCAGTACTTC.

This clonotype has a count of ten or more. The rearrangement uses TRBV7-2 and TRBJ1-1; 8 bases are shared with TRBD1. The length of the CDR3 is 13 residues. CDR1 is SGHTA, CDR2 FQGNSA, per germline. With 4 bases clipped from V and 5 bases from J, the junction kept 3 bases outside the gene matches. CDR3 coding DNA: TGTGCCAGCAGCTCTAACAGGGGGACTGAAGCTTTCTTT. It encodes CASSSNRGTEAFF.

As concerns this clonotype: The junction does not match germline at one end; this may be a read error. The chain is built from TRBV2 and TRBJ2-5, with D perhaps TRBD1 (6 bases). This CDR3 comprises 13 residues. Germline values: CDR1 SNHLY, CDR2 FYNNEI. The CDR3 protein is CASDGGDQETQHF. The CDR3 DNA is TGTGCCAGCGATGGGGGCGACCAAGAGACCCAGCACTTC.

This clonotype was detected ten times or more. The chain couples TRBV5-1 to TRBJ2-1; D possibly corresponds to TRBD2 (6 bases). The ends were cut back, 4 bases at V and 2 bases at J, with 13 bases in the middle. CDR3 length: 15 amino acids. Germline lookup yields CDR1 SGHRS and CDR2 YFSETQ. CDR3 in amino acids: CASSPSSATYNEQFF. In DNA form, the CDR3 reads TGCGCCAGCAGCCCCTCTAGCGCCACCTACAATGAGCAGTTCTTC.

As DNA, the CDR3 is TGCAGCGTTCCCCTAGCGAACACCGGGGAGCTGTTTTTT. Translating it yields CSVPLANTGELFF. The rearrangement joins TRBV29-1 to TRBJ2-2, with unresolved D. This CDR3 comprises 13 residues. Trimming cost V 5 bases and J 0 bases, with 7 bases left between them. The germline CDR1 and CDR2 sequences are SQVTM and ANQGSEA.

This clonotype was recorded at least ten times. This chain uses TRBV10-2 with TRBJ2-5, with 7 bases fitting TRBD1. Germline trimming cut 6 bases from V and 1 base from J; bases unmatched to any gene: 2. Germline V gene data show CDR1 as WSHSY and CDR2 as SAAADI. The CDR3 runs to 13 residues. The CDR3 loop is CASRQGVQETQYF. The CDR3 nucleotides read TGCGCCAGCAGGCAGGGGGTCCAAGAGACCCAGTACTTC.

This clonotype was detected many times. The chain couples TRBV5-1 to TRBJ1-4; 7 nucleotides line up with TRBD1. Germline CDR1 and CDR2: SGHRS and YFSETQ. After removal of 3 bases from V and 6 bases from J, the junction contained 8 bases not matched to a gene. This CDR3 region has 15 residues. This CDR3 is CASSYHDREDEKLFF. In DNA form, the CDR3 reads TGCGCCAGCAGCTATCACGACAGGGAGGATGAAAAACTGTTTTTT.

This clonotype was recorded at least ten times. This rearrangement joins TRBV10-3 to TRBJ2-5; D is uncertain. CDR1 and CDR2 (germline): ENHRY, SYGVKD. V lost 10 bases to trimming and J lost 2 bases, with 14 bases between them. The CDR3 extends over 13 amino acids. The CDR3 is CATTSQLQETQYF. The CDR3 DNA reads TGTGCCACGACGAGTCAGCTACAAGAGACCCAGTACTTC.

The chain has TRBV7-2 and TRBJ1-3; possible D gene TRBD1, 5 bases. Deletions cut 4 bases from V and 9 bases from J, with 10 bases between. Germline CDR1 and CDR2: SGHTA and FQGNSA. This CDR3 has 12 amino acids. The CDR3 bases are TGTGCCAGCAGCTCCCGGGACGGCACCATATATTTT. Residues: CASSSRDGTIYF.